Listed below are T cell receptor beta chains from one sample, sequenced in a study of tumor-infiltrating lymphocytes in localized non-small cell lung cancer. Some clones are missing from TCRdb's copy, which holds only in-frame ones; the method was immunoSEQ multiplex PCR. The data contain some 13,000 clones, roughly 72% of them singletons. Sequencing was performed on uninvolved lung tissue not adjacent to the tumor. These TCRs come from a human donor with non-small cell lung cancer. CDR3s include the opening cysteine and the closing phenylalanine or tryptophan. A D gene is named only where the DNA matches it firmly. Size tells how often a clone was seen (once, few, many) or the class of an expanded clone, and some rows leave it out.

clone size,J gene,V gene,D gene,CDR3 length,CDR3 DNA,CDR3 protein
NA,TRBJ2-1,TRBV6-6,TRBD1,16,TGTGCCAGCAGTTACTCGGGGACAGGTCCATACAATGAGCAGTTCTTC,CASSYSGTGPYNEQFF
NA,TRBJ1-4,TRBV14,NA,17,TGTGCCAGCAGCCCGCGTCGGCTTGGGGTCGGTTTCGAAAAACTGTTTTTT,CASSPRRLGVGFEKLFF
NA,TRBJ1-3,TRBV19,NA,15,TGTGCCAGTAGCTGGGGGGGCCTCTCTGGAAACACCATATATTTT,CASSWGGLSGNTIYF
NA,TRBJ1-2,TRBV9,NA,14,TGTGCCAGCAGCGTAGACTCCGGGGACTATGGCTACACCTTC,CASSVDSGDYGYTF
NA,TRBJ2-1,TRBV10-3,NA,18,TGTGCCATCAGGACGACAAAGACGGACTCCACATTTTCGGATGAGCAGTTCTTC,CAIRTTKTDSTFSDEQFF
NA,TRBJ2-7,TRBV7-9,TRBD1,14,TGTGCCAGCACCCCGGACAGGAGGTCGTCCGAGCAGTACTTC,CASTPDRRSSEQYF
NA,TRBJ2-3,TRBV19,TRBD2,15,TGTGCCAGTAGCCCGGGACTAGCGGGGGGGGATACGCAGTATTTT,CASSPGLAGGDTQYF
NA,TRBJ2-3,TRBV5-4,NA,14,TGTGCCAGCAGCTTGGGGTTGTCCCCAGATACGCAGTATTTT,CASSLGLSPDTQYF
NA,TRBJ2-1,TRBV27,NA,18,TGTGCCAGCAGTCCGCCTTCCCTGAGCGGTTCATCCTACAATGAGCAGTTCTTC,CASSPPSLSGSSYNEQFF
NA,TRBJ2-3,TRBV7-2,NA,14,TGTGCCAGCAGCCCTCTCCGCGGGGCAGATACGCAGTATTTT,CASSPLRGADTQYF
once,TRBJ2-7,TRBV11-3,NA,15,TGTGCCAGCAGCTTAGGCGGGACGGGATCCTACGAGCAGTACTTC,CASSLGGTGSYEQYF
NA,TRBJ2-5,TRBV5-1,NA,16,TGCGCCAGCAGCTTGGCAGGGGCTAGGGCCCAAGAGACCCAGTACTTC,CASSLAGARAQETQYF
NA,TRBJ1-2,TRBV5-1,NA,13,TGCGCCAGCAGCTGGGGGGACGGCTATGGCTACACCTTC,CASSWGDGYGYTF
once,TRBJ1-1,TRBV7-6,NA,13,TGTGCCAGCAGCCTACTAGAGAACACTGAAGCTTTCTTT,CASSLLENTEAFF
NA,TRBJ1-6,TRBV11-2,NA,15,TGTGCCAGCAGCGGTCAGGGGTCCTCCAATTCACCCCTCCACTTT,CASSGQGSSNSPLHF
NA,TRBJ2-2,TRBV6-1,TRBD1,14,TGTGCCAGCGTCGGGACAGGGGACACCGGGGAGCTGTTTTTT,CASVGTGDTGELFF
medium-sized,TRBJ1-1,TRBV2,NA,14,TGTGCCAGCAGCCCTCGGACGGGAAACACTGAAGCTTTCTTT,CASSPRTGNTEAFF
few,TRBJ2-7,TRBV7-2,NA,14,TGTGCCAGCAGCGCCGACAGCGGATTCTACGAGCAGTACTTC,CASSADSGFYEQYF
NA,TRBJ2-2,TRBV7-9,NA,16,TGTGCCAGCAGCTTCGCCGGGACATCGAACACCGGGGAGCTGTTTTTT,CASSFAGTSNTGELFF
NA,TRBJ2-7,TRBV10-1,NA,13,TGCGCCAGCAGCCCAGGGGGGTCCTACGAGCAGTACTTC,CASSPGGSYEQYF
NA,TRBJ1-1,TRBV4-1,NA,14,TGCGCCAGCAGCCAAGACAGGAGGAACACTGAAGCTTTCTTT,CASSQDRRNTEAFF
medium-sized,TRBJ1-5,TRBV15,NA,15,TGTGCCACCAGCAGAGGGGTCCAGGACCATCAGCCCCAGCATTTT,CATSRGVQDHQPQHF
NA,TRBJ2-7,TRBV19,NA,14,TGTGCCAGTAGTAAGGACCGAGCCTCCTACGAGCAGTACTTC,CASSKDRASYEQYF
few,TRBJ1-5,TRBV10-2,NA,16,TGCGCCAGCAGGGTTAAAGGGGACCCAAGCAATCAGCCCCAGCATTTT,CASRVKGDPSNQPQHF
NA,TRBJ2-2,TRBV28,TRBD2,15,TGTGCCAGCAGATCCGGGACTAGCGACACCGGGGAGCTGTTTTTT,CASRSGTSDTGELFF